This is a list of T cell receptor beta chains from one sample in a study of blood T cell repertoires in COVID-19. Measured with immunoSEQ multiplex PCR; TCRdb has only the in-frame clones, and not every one. The table records fewer than 200,000 clones, around 90% of them present only once. Sequencing used PBMCs or T cells enriched from blood (not recorded which). These receptors were obtained from a young woman who had recovered from COVID-19. Each CDR3 is given without its conserved first and last residue.

V gene	J gene	CDR3 protein
TRBV29-1	TRBJ2-1	SAEPSGRAAF
TRBV4-1	TRBJ2-7	ASSQGPSAPVGYEQY
TRBV11-2	TRBJ1-5	ASSLQGSSQPQH
TRBV5-4	TRBJ2-1	ASSGTLAGGHNEQF
TRBV27	TRBJ2-7	ASSSQGLAGRPIHSYEQY
TRBV6-5	TRBJ2-7	ASSLDRGGSYEQY
TRBV5-4	TRBJ2-3	ASSRGGPGTQY
TRBV6-6	TRBJ2-4	ASSYPNDIQY
TRBV6-5	TRBJ1-1	ASRQLDRVNTEAF
TRBV28	TRBJ1-5	ASRPTINRVQPQH
TRBV10-3	TRBJ1-2	AISEPTGLVNGYT
TRBV4-1	TRBJ1-4	ASRGGEKLF
TRBV27	TRBJ2-1	ASSLGGPSNEQF
TRBV5-8	TRBJ1-5	ASSHTSSGGSQH
TRBV6-5	TRBJ2-2	ASRLGTGVVGELF
TRBV24-1	TRBJ2-7	ATSETGGGEQY
TRBV9	TRBJ2-7	ASKSGSGYEQY
TRBV9	TRBJ1-3	ASSPPAGNTIY
TRBV28	TRBJ2-7	ASRLGTGGPYEQY
TRBV18	TRBJ2-4	ASSQDRAGAKNIQY
TRBV28	TRBJ1-2	ASSFDGYT
TRBV29-1	TRBJ2-2	SVTRGRENTGELF
TRBV25-1	TRBJ1-5	ASSGTRGMLH
TRBV10-3	TRBJ1-2	AISGRDSNSYGYT
TRBV11-2	TRBJ2-1	ASSLAGASGEEQF
TRBV5-1	TRBJ1-2	ASTPSGQPYGYT
TRBV18	TRBJ1-2	ASSPPDRGGYGYT
TRBV10-3	TRBJ1-1	AISERQGATEAF
TRBV11-2	TRBJ2-1	ASSLRTGTSVYNEQF
TRBV6-2/TRBV6-3	TRBJ2-1	ASSQRGLPPSEQF
TRBV3-1/TRBV3-2	TRBJ2-7	ASSQGLAREQY
TRBV25-1	TRBJ2-2	ASSGGLAGSLGELF
TRBV9	TRBJ2-5	ASSAIAGGQETQY
TRBV19	TRBJ2-1	ASSFGTSGSKNEQF
TRBV4-1	TRBJ2-3	ASSQDTGPGTDTQY
TRBV19	TRBJ2-1	ASSSRGTGQGSEQF
TRBV27	TRBJ2-1	ASSGWGGTGNEQF
TRBV7-8	TRBJ2-5	ASSPGQGGRETQY
TRBV2	TRBJ2-1	ASSFDRGGYNEQF